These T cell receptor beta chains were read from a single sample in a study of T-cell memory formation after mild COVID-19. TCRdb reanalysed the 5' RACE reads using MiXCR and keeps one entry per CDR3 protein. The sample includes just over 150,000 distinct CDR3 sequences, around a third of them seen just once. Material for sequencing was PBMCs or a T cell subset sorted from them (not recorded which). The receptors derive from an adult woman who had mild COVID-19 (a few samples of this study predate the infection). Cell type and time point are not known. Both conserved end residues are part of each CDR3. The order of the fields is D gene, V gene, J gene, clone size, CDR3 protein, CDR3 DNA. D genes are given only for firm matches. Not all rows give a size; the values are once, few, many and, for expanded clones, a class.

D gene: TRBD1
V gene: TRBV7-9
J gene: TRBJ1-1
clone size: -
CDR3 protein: CASSPRRQGPTEAFF
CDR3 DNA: TGTGCCAGCAGCCCCCGACGACAGGGGCCCACTGAAGCTTTCTTT

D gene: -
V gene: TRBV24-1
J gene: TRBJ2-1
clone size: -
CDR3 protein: CATSGHGFSYNEQFF
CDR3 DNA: TGTGCCACCAGTGGGCACGGCTTCTCCTACAATGAGCAGTTCTTC

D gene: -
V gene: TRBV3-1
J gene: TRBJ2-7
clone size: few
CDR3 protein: CASSQEAGGAYEQYF
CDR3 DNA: TGTGCCAGCAGCCAAGAAGCAGGAGGTGCCTACGAGCAGTACTTC

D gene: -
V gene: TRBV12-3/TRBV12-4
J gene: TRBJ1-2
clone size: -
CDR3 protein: CASITTGSYGYTF
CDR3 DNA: TGTGCCAGCATCACCACCGGGTCCTATGGCTACACCTTC

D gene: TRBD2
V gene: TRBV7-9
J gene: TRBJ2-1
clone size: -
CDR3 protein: CASSLGLAVYNEQFF
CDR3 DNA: TGTGCCAGCAGCCTGGGACTAGCGGTCTACAATGAGCAGTTCTTC

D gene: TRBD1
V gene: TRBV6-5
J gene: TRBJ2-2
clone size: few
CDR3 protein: CASSYGTGNTGELFF
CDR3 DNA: TGTGCCAGCAGTTACGGGACAGGGAACACCGGGGAGCTGTTTTTT

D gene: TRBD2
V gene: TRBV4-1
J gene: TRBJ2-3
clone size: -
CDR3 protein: CASSHLAGANTQYF
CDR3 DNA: TGCGCCAGCAGCCACCTAGCGGGGGCGAATACGCAGTATTTT

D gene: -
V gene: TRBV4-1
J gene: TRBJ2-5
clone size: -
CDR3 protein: CASSPRVRGEGETQYF
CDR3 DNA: TGCGCCAGCAGCCCTCGAGTTAGGGGGGAGGGGGAGACCCAGTACTTC

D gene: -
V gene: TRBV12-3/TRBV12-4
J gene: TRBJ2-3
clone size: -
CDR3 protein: CASSLRSSYTQYF
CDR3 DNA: TGTGCCAGCAGTTTAAGGTCCTCGTATACGCAGTATTTT

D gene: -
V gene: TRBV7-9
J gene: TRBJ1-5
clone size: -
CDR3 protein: CASSFQGNQPQHF
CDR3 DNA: TGTGCCAGCAGCTTCCAGGGGAATCAGCCCCAGCATTTT

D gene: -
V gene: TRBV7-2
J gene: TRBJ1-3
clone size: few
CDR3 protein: CASSIRRSSGNTIYF
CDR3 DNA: TGTGCCAGCAGCATACGACGCTCCTCTGGAAACACCATATATTTT

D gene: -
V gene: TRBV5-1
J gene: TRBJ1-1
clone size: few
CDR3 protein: CASSPSGTEAFF
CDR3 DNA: TGCGCCAGCAGCCCGTCCGGCACTGAAGCTTTCTTT

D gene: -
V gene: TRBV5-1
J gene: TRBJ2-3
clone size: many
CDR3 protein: CASSLTTDTQYF
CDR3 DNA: TGCGCCAGCAGCTTGACCACAGATACGCAGTATTTT

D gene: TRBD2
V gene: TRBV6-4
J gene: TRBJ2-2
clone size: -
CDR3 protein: CASSDSTSGGTGELFF
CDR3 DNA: TGTGCCAGCAGTGACTCGACTAGCGGGGGCACCGGGGAGCTGTTTTTT

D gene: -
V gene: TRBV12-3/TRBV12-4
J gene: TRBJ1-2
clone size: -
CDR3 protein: CASSLVGYHGYTF
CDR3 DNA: TGTGCCAGCAGTTTAGTGGGGTACCATGGCTACACCTTC

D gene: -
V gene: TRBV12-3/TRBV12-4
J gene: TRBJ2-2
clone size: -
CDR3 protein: CASSFAAPNTGELFF
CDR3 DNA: TGTGCCAGCAGTTTTGCGGCCCCGAACACCGGGGAGCTGTTTTTT

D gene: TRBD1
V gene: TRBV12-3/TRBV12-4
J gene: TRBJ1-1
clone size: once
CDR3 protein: CASSYSRGWTEAFF
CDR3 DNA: TGTGCCAGCAGTTATAGCAGGGGGTGGACTGAAGCTTTCTTT

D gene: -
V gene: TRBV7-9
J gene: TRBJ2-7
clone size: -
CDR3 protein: CASSFDRFEQYF
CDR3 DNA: TGTGCCAGCAGCTTCGACCGGTTTGAGCAGTACTTC

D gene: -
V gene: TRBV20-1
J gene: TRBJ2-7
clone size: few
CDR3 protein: CSARMSSSYEQYF
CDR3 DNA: TGCAGTGCTAGAATGTCCAGCTCCTACGAGCAGTACTTC

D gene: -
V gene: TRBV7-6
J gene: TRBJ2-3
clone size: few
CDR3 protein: CASSLVGVNTDTQYF
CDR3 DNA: TGTGCCAGCAGCTTAGTAGGGGTGAACACAGATACGCAGTATTTT

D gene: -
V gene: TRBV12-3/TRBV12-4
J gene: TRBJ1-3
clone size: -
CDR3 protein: CASSFFQGSSGNTIYF
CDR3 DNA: TGTGCCAGCAGTTTCTTCCAGGGGTCCTCTGGAAACACCATATATTTT

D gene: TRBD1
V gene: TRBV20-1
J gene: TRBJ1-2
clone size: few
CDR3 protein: CSASDNRGQDYGYTF
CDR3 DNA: TGCAGTGCTTCTGACAACAGGGGGCAGGACTATGGCTACACCTTC

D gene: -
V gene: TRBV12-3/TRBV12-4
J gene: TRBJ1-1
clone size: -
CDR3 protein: CASSYFGTWGEAFF
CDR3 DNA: TGTGCCAGCAGTTACTTCGGGACCTGGGGTGAAGCTTTCTTT

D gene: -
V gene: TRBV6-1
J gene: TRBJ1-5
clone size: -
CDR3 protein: CASSEVQVNQPQHF
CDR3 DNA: TGTGCCAGCAGTGAGGTACAAGTCAATCAGCCCCAGCATTTT

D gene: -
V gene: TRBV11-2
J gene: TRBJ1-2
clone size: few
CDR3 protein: CASSLAISYGYTF
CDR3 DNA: TGTGCCAGCAGCTTAGCGATTTCCTATGGCTACACCTTC

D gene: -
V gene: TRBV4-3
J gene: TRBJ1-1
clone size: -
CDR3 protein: CASSQGAARSTEAFF
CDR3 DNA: TGCGCCAGCAGCCAGGGGGCGGCCCGGAGCACTGAAGCTTTCTTT

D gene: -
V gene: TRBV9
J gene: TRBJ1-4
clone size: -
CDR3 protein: CASSVGGGYVSEKLFF
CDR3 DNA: TGTGCCAGCAGCGTAGGTGGAGGGTACGTTAGTGAAAAACTGTTTTTT

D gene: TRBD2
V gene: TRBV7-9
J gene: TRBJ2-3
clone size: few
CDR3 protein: CASSPRGLAASTDTQYF
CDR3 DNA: TGTGCCAGCAGCCCGCGGGGACTAGCGGCTAGCACAGATACGCAGTATTTT

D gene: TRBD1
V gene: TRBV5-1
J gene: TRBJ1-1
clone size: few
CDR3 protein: CASSPGTGSIMTSARAFF
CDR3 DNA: TGCGCCAGCAGCCCAGGGACAGGTTCTATTATGACCTCTGCGAGAGCTTTCTTT

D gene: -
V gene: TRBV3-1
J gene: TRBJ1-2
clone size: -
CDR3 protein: CASSQDLLMGPGYTF
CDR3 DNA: TGTGCCAGCAGCCAAGACTTGCTAATGGGTCCTGGCTACACCTTC

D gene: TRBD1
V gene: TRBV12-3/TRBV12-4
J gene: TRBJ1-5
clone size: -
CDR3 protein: CASSSDRGNQPQHF
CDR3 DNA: TGTGCCAGCAGCTCGGACAGGGGAAATCAGCCCCAGCATTTT

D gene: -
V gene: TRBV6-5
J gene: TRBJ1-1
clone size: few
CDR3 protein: CASSPGTPNTEAFF
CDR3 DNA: TGTGCCAGCAGTCCCGGGACACCGAACACTGAAGCTTTCTTT

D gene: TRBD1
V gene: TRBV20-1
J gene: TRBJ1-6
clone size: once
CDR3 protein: CSTAPLGQVWPNSPLHF
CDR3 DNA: TGCAGTACCGCACCACTCGGACAGGTCTGGCCTAATTCACCCCTCCACTTT

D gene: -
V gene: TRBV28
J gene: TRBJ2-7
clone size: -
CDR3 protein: CASRSHLGYEQYF
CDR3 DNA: TGTGCCAGCAGATCCCATTTGGGCTACGAGCAGTACTTC

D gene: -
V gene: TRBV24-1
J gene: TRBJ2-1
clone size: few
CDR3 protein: CATSAQQGSYNEQFF
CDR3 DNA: TGTGCCACCAGTGCCCAGCAGGGCTCCTACAATGAGCAGTTCTTC

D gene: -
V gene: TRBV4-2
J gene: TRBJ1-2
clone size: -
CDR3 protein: CASSQGPDGSYGYTF
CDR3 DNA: TGTGCCAGCAGCCAAGGCCCGGACGGGAGCTATGGCTACACCTTC

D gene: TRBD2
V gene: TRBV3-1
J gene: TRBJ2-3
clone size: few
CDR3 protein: CASGSSGVTDTQYF
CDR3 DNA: TGTGCCAGCGGGTCTAGCGGGGTCACAGATACGCAGTATTTT

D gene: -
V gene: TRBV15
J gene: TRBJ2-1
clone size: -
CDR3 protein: CATSGELAAPDNEQFF
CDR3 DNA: TGTGCCACCAGCGGCGAGTTAGCAGCGCCGGACAATGAGCAGTTCTTC

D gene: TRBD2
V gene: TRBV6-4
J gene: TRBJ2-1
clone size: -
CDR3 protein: CASSDTRTSWGNNEQFF
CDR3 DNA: TGTGCCAGCAGTGACACCCGGACTAGCTGGGGAAACAATGAGCAGTTCTTC

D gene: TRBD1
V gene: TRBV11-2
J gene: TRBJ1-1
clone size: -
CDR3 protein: CASSPPGTANTEAFF
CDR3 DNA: TGTGCCAGCAGCCCCCCAGGGACAGCGAACACTGAAGCTTTCTTT

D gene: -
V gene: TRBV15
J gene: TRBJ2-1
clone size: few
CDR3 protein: CATSRERAGNEQFF
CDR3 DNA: TGTGCCACCAGCAGAGAAAGAGCGGGCAATGAGCAGTTCTTC

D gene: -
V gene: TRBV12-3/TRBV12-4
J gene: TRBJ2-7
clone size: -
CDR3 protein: CASRRARTPSYEQYF
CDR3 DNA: TGTGCCAGCAGAAGAGCTCGCACTCCCTCCTACGAGCAGTACTTC

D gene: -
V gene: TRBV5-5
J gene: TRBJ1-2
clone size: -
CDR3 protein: CASSPRVQYGYTF
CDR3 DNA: TGTGCCAGCAGCCCCCGGGTCCAATATGGCTACACCTTC

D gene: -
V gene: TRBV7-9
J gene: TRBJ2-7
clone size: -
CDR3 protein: CASSLALASEQYF
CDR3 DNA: TGTGCCAGCAGCTTAGCCCTAGCGAGCGAGCAGTACTTC

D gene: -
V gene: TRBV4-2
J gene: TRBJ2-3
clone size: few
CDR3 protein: CASSQGAAPGTDTQYF
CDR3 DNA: TGTGCCAGCAGCCAAGGGGCAGCTCCCGGCACAGATACGCAGTATTTT

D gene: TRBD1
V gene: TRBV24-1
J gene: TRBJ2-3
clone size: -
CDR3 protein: CATNGQGTDTQYF
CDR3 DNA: TGTGCCACCAATGGACAGGGGACAGATACGCAGTATTTT

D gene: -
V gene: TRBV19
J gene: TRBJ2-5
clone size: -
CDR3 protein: CASSIAQGPTRGETQYF
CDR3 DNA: TGTGCCAGTAGTATAGCGCAAGGTCCGACCCGAGGGGAGACCCAGTACTTC

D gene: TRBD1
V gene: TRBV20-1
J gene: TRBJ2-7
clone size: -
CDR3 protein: CSASRDSSYEQYF
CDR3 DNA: TGCAGTGCTAGCCGGGACAGCTCCTACGAGCAGTACTTC

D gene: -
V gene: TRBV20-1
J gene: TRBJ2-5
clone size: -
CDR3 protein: CSALGTTLYF
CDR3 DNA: TGCAGTGCTCTGGGCACTACCCTCTACTTC

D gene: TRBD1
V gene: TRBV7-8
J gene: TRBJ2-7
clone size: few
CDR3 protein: CASSSRTGGALSYEQYF
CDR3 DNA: TGTGCCAGCAGCTCACGGACAGGGGGCGCACTCTCCTACGAGCAGTACTTC

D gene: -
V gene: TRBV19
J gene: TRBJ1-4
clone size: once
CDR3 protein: CASSVDGMDRLNEKLFF
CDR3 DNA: TGTGCCAGTAGTGTCGATGGTATGGACAGACTTAATGAAAAACTGTTTTTT

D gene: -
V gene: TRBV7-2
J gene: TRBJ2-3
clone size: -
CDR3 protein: CASSLDRTTDTQYF
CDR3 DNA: TGTGCCAGCAGCCTCGACAGGACCACAGATACGCAGTATTTT

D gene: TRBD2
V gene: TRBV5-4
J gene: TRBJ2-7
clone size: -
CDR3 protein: CASSLIQRGTYEQYF
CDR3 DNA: TGTGCCAGCAGCTTGATCCAGCGGGGGACCTACGAGCAGTACTTC

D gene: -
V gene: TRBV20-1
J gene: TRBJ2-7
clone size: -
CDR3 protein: CSARGQGGYEQYF
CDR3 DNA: TGCAGTGCTAGAGGGCAGGGGGGCTACGAGCAGTACTTC

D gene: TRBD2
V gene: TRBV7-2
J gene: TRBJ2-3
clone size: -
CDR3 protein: CASSLVGGGTDTQYF
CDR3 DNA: TGTGCCAGCAGCTTAGTGGGGGGAGGGACAGATACGCAGTATTTT